This TCR beta chain was observed in a study of technical replicates of blood from a few donors. Germline CDR1 reads SGHRS; CDR2 reads YFSETQ. CDR3 length: 13 amino acids. Trimming took 4 bases from V and 8 from J, leaving 14 bases between them. The table came from immunoSEQ multiplex PCR; TCRdb's copy has only in-frame clones and leaves some out. The table shows 80,000 or so clones, with 80% to 90% occurring only once. Sequenced material: PBMCs. The chain couples TRBV5-1 to TRBJ2-3; a possible D gene is TRBD2 (6 bases). This receptor was taken from a human donor in good health. Some clones in this sample may be carry-over from other donors' samples. The DNA of the CDR3 is TGCGCCAGCAGCCCCCGAGGGGAGGTTACGCAGTATTTT. Amino acid sequence: CASSPRGEVTQYF.